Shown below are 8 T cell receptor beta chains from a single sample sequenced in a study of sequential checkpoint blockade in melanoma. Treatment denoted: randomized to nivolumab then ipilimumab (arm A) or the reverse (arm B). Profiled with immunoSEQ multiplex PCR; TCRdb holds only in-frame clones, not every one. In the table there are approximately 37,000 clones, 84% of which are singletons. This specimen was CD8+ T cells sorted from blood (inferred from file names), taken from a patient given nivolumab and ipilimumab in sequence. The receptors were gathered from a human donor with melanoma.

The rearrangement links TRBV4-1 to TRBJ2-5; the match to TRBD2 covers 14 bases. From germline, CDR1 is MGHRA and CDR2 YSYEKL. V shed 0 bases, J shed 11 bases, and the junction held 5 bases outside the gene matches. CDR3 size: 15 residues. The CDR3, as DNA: TGCGCCAGCAGCCAAGATCGACTAGCGGGAGGGCCGCAGTACTTC. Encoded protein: CASSQDRLAGGPQYF.

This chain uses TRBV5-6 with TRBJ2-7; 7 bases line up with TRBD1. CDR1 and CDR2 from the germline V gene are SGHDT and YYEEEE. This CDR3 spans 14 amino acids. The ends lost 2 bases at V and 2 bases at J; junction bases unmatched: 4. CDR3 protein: CASSLGTDAYEQYF. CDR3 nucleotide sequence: TGTGCCAGCAGCTTAGGGACAGACGCCTACGAGCAGTACTTC.

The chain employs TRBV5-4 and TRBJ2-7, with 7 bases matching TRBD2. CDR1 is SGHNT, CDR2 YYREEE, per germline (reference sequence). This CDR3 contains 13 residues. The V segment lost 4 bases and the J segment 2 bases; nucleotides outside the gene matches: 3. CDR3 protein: CASSGGTTYEQYF. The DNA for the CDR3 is TGTGCCAGCAGCGGCGGGACTACCTACGAGCAGTACTTC.

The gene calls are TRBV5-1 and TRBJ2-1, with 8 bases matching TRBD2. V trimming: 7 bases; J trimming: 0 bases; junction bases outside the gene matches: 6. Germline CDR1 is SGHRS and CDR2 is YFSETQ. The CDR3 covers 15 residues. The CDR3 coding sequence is TGCGCCAGCGGTGGAAGCGGGGGCTCCTACAATGAGCAGTTCTTC. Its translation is CASGGSGGSYNEQFF.

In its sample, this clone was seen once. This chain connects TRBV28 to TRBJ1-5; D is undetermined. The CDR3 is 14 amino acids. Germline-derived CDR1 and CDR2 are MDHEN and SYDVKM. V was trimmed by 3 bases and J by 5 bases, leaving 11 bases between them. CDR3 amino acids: CASSFPQYDQPQHF. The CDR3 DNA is TGTGCCAGCAGTTTCCCGCAGTATGATCAGCCCCAGCATTTT.

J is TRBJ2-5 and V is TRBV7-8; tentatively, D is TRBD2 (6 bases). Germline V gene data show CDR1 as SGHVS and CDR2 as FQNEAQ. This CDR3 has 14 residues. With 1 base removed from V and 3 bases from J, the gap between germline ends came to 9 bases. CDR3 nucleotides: TGTGCCAGCAGCTTAGAGGCTAGCGAAGAGACCCAGTACTTC. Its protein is CASSLEASEETQYF.

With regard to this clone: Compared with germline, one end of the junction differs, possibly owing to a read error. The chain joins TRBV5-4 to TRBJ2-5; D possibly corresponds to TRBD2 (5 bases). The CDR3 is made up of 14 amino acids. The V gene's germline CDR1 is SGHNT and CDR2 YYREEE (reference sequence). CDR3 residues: CASSLFLALEPQYF. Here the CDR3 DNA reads TGTGCCAGCAGCTTGTTTCTAGCTTTAGAGCCCCAGTACTTC. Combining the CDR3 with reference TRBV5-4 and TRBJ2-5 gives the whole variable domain ETGVTQSPTHLIKTRGQQVTLRCSSQSGHNTVSWYQQALGQGPQFIFQYYREEENGRGNFPPRFSGLQFPNYSSELNVNALELDDSALYLCASSLFLALEPQYFGPGTRLLVL.

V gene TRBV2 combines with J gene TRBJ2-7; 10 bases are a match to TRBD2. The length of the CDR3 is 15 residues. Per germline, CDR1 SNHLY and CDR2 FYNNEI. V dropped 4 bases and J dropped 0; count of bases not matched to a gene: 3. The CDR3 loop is CASSVSGGLSYEQYF. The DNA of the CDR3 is TGTGCCAGCAGTGTTAGCGGGGGGCTCTCCTACGAGCAGTACTTC.